Following are 8 T cell receptor beta chains from one sample sequenced in a study of shared clonotypes between healthy human individuals. Libraries were prepared by immunoSEQ multiplex PCR; TCRdb keeps only in-frame clonotypes and omits some of them. Found here are approximately 2.5 million clones, roughly 93% of them singletons; the top ten hold approximately 0.36%. Source material: naive CD4+ T cells from PBMCs. The subset is: CD45RA+ positively selected. Receptors originate from a man aged 18 to 30 in good health. Some clones in this sample may be carry-over from other donors' samples.

This clone turned up a few times. J is TRBJ1-1 and V is TRBV27; 7 bases match TRBD1. The CDR3 has 13 amino acids. Per germline, CDR1 MNHEY and CDR2 SMNVEV (reference sequence). The ends lost 5 bases at V and 1 base at J; junction bases unmatched: 1. CDR3 coding DNA: TGTGCCAGCAGTGGGACAGCGAACACTGAAGCTTTCTTT. Amino acids: CASSGTANTEAFF.

The V and J genes are TRBV6-5 and TRBJ2-5, with D uncertain. CDR1 and CDR2 from the germline V gene are MNHEY and SVGAGI. V gave up 1 base and J gave up 2 bases, with 8 bases separating them. The CDR3 totals 14 residues. In nucleotides, the CDR3 is TGTGCCAGCAGTTACTTGGGTAGACAAGAGACCCAGTACTTC. Translation gives CASSYLGRQETQYF.

V is TRBV9 and J is TRBJ1-2; 9 bases line up with TRBD1. Germline CDR1 is SGDLS and CDR2 is YYNGEE. This CDR3 region has 15 residues. The V segment lost 0 bases and the J segment 5 bases; nucleotides outside the gene matches: 5. CDR3 sequence: CASSVAPTGGYGYTF. The CDR3 nucleotides read TGTGCCAGCAGCGTAGCCCCGACAGGGGGTTATGGCTACACCTTC.

The chain recombines TRBV18 with TRBJ2-2; no definite D call. V was pared by 2 bases and J by 3 bases, with 13 bases between. The CDR3 is 16 residues long. CDR1 and CDR2 (germline): KGHSH, LQKENI. The chain's CDR3 is CASSPSNSADTGELFF. The CDR3 coding sequence is TGTGCCAGCTCACCAAGTAATTCCGCCGACACCGGGGAGCTGTTTTTT.

In this sample, this clone turned up once. CDR3 residues: CASSLVRRGQYGYTF. The CDR3, as DNA: TGTGCCAGCAGCTTGGTTCGCAGGGGCCAATATGGCTACACCTTC. The chain couples TRBV5-6 to TRBJ1-2, with a weak D call TRBD1 (6 bases). Germline V gene sequence: CDR1 SGHDT, CDR2 YYEEEE. Trimming pared 0 bases from V and 5 bases from J, leaving 14 bases between. The CDR3 length is 15 residues.

This clone is a singleton in its sample. In the same sample, other DNA sequences code for this CDR3. The V gene is TRBV29-1, the J gene TRBJ2-7, with 11 bases that match TRBD1. This CDR3 spans 13 amino acids. The V segment lost 6 bases and the J segment 2 bases; nucleotides outside the gene matches: 3. In germline, CDR1 is SQVTM, CDR2 ANQGSEA. CDR3 in amino acids: CSVPGQGAYEQYF. Here the CDR3 DNA reads TGCAGCGTCCCGGGACAGGGGGCCTACGAGCAGTACTTC.

V usage is TRBV6-5 and J usage is TRBJ2-7, with D maybe TRBD2 (6 bases). In germline, CDR1 is MNHEY, CDR2 SVGAGI. The CDR3 runs 14 residues. V was pared by 4 bases and J by 2 bases, with 12 bases between. The CDR3 DNA sequence: TGTGCCAGCAGTTTTCGACCGGGGGCCTACGAGCAGTACTTC. Encoded protein: CASSFRPGAYEQYF.

The gene calls are TRBV5-1 and TRBJ2-5; D remains ambiguous. Germline CDR1 and CDR2: SGHRS and YFSETQ. CDR3 length: 13 residues. V lost 5 bases and J 2 bases, leaving 10 bases between the germline ends. The CDR3 reads CASSIIVQETQYF. The DNA for the CDR3 is TGCGCCAGCAGTATAATAGTTCAAGAGACCCAGTACTTC.